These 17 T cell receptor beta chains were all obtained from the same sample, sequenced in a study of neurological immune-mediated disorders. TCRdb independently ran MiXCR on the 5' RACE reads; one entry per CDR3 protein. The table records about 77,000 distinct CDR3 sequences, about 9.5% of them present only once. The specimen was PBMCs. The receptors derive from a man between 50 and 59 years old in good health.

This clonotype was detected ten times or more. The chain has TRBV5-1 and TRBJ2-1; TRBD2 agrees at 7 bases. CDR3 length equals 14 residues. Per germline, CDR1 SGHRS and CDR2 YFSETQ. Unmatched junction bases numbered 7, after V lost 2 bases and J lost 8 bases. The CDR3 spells CASSFMRERDEQFF. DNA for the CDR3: TGCGCCAGCAGCTTTATGCGGGAGCGGGATGAGCAGTTCTTC.

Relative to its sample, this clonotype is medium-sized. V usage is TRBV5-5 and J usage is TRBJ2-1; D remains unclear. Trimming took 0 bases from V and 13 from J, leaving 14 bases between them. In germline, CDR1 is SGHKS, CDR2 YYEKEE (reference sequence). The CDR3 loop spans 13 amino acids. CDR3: CASSLAAPELQFF. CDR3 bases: TGTGCCAGCAGCTTGGCAGCTCCCGAGCTTCAGTTCTTC.

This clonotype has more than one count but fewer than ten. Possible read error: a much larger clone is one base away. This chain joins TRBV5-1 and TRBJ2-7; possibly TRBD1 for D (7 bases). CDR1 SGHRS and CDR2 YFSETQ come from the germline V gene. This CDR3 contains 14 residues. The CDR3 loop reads CTSSLDRTIYEQYF. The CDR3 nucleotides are TGCACCAGCAGCTTGGACAGGACTATCTACGAGCAGTACTTC.

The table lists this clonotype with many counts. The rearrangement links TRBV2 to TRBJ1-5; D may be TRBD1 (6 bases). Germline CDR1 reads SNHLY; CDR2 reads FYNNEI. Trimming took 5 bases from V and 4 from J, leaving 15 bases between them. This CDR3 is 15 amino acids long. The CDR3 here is CASSLTTGANQPQHF. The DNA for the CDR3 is TGTGCCAGCAGTCTCACGACAGGCGCGAATCAGCCCCAGCATTTT.

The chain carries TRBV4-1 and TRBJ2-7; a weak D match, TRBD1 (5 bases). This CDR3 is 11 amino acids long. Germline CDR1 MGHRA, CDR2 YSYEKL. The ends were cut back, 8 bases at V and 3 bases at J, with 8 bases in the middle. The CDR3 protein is CASLGDYEQYF. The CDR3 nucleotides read TGCGCCAGCCTAGGGGACTACGAGCAGTACTTC.

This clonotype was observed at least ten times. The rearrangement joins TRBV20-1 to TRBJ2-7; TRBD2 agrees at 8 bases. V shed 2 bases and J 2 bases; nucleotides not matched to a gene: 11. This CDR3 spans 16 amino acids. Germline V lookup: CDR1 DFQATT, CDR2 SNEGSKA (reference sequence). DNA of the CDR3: TGCAGTGCTAGACCCCCCTCTGCGGGAGGTCCCTACGAGCAGTACTTC. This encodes CSARPPSAGGPYEQYF.

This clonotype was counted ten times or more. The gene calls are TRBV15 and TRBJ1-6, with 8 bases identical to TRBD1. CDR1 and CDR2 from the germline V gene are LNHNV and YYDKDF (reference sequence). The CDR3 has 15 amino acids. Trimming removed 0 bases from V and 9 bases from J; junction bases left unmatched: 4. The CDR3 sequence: CATSRDFGQGSPLHF. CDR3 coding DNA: TGTGCCACCAGCAGAGATTTTGGACAGGGTTCACCCCTCCACTTT.

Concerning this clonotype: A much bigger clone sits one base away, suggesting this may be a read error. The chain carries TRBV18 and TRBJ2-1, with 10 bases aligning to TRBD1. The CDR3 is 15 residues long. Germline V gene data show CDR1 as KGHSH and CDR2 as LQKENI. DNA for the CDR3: TGTGTCAGCTCAGGGACAGGGGACGCCTACAATGAGCAGTTCTTC. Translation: CVSSGTGDAYNEQFF.

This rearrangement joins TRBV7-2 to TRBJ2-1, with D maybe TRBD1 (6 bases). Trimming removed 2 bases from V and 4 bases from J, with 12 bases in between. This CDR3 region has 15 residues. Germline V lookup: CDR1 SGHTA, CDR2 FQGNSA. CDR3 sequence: CASSLYPGAYNEQFF. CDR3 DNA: TGTGCCAGCAGCTTATACCCAGGGGCGTACAATGAGCAGTTCTTC.

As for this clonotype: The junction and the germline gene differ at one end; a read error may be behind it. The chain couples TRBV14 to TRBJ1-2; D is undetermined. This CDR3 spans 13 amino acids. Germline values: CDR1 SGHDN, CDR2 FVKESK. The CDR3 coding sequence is TGTGCCAGCAGCCCTCGAGTGAGGCATGGCTTCACCTTC. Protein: CASSPRVRHGFTF. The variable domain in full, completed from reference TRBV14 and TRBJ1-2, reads EAGVTQFPSHSVIEKGQTVTLRCDPISGHDNLYWYRRVMGKEIKFLLHFVKESKQDESGMPNNRFLAERTGGTYSTLKVQPAELEDSGVYFCASSPRVRHGFTFGSGTRLTVV.

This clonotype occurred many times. CDR3 bases: TGTGCCAGCAGTTTACAGGGGGTCTCCGGGGAGCTGTTTTTT. Translated, it gives CASSLQGVSGELFF. The chain joins TRBV12-3 or TRBV12-4 to TRBJ2-2, with 7 bases lining up with TRBD1. CDR3 length equals 14 residues. V shed 2 bases, J shed 6 bases, and the junction held 3 bases outside the gene matches.

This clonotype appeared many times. The CDR3 loop reads CASSLWRRGGLNEQYF. The CDR3 coding sequence is TGTGCCAGCAGCTTATGGCGGCGGGGGGGCCTCAACGAGCAGTACTTC. The genes are TRBV7-2 and TRBJ2-7; TRBD2 matches 9 bases. J lost 5 bases, V lost 2 bases, and 10 bases had no gene match. The CDR3 extends over 16 amino acids. Germline CDR1 SGHTA, CDR2 FQGNSA.

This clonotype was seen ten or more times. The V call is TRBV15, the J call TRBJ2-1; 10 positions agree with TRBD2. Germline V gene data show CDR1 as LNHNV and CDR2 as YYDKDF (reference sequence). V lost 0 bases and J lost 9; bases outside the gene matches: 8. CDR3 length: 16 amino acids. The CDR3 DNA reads TGTGCCACCAGCAGAGATCGCGGGACTAGCGAAGCTGAGCAGTTCTTC. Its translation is CATSRDRGTSEAEQFF.

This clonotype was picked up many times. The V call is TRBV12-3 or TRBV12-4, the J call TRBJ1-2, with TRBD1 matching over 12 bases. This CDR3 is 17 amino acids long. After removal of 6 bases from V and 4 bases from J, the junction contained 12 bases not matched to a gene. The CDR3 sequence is CASSAPVRDRGLYGYTF. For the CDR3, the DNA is TGTGCCAGCAGCGCCCCGGTGCGGGACAGGGGGCTCTATGGCTACACCTTC.

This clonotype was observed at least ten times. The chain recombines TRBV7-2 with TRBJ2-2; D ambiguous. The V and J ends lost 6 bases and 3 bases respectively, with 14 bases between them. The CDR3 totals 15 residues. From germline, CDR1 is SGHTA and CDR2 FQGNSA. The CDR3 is CASSLRRAYTGELFF. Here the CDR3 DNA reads TGTGCCAGCAGTTTACGCCGGGCCTACACCGGGGAGCTGTTTTTT.

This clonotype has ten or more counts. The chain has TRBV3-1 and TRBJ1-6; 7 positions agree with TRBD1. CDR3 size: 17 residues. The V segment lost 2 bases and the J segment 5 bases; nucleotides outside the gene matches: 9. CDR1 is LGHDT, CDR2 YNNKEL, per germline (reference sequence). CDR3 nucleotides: TGTGCCAGCAGCCAAACCAAGATGGGACAGAATAATTCACCCCTCCACTTT. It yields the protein CASSQTKMGQNNSPLHF.

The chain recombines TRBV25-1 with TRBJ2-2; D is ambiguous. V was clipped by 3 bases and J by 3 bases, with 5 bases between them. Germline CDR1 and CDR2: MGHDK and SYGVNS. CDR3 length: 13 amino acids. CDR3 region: CASSEGYTGELFF. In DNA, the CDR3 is TGTGCCAGCAGTGAGGGTTACACCGGGGAGCTGTTTTTT.